The TCR beta chain under discussion was sequenced for a study of blood T cell repertoires in COVID-19. Study-level information: Whether acute or convalescent, the COVID-19 samples came from the United States, Italy and Spain. In each case, the material was cDNA or gDNA derived from T cells, B-cell-depleted T cells, or PBMCs.

Participants' reported clinical history set cohort assignment. Either two negative PCRs, clearance, or symptom resolution qualified Cohort 3 donors as recovered. In germline, CDR1 is MNHEY, CDR2 SVGAGI. Trimming stripped 3 bases from V and 2 bases from J, with 12 bases between. The CDR3 contains 15 residues. Sequenced by immunoSEQ multiplex PCR; TCRdb stores in-frame clones only, minus some. The data show 330,000 or so clones, 80% to 90% seen once. This chain connects TRBV6-5 to TRBJ2-3; D is perhaps TRBD2 (6 bases). The TCR originated in a man in his thirties or forties who had recovered from COVID-19. Material: PBMCs or T cells enriched from blood (not recorded which). CDR3 in DNA: TGTGCCAGCAGTTATTCGGCGGGGTCCACAGATACGCAGTATTTT. Residues: CASSYSAGSTDTQYF.